This is a list of T cell receptor beta chains from one sample in a study of blood T cell repertoires in COVID-19. Produced via immunoSEQ multiplex PCR; TCRdb's table is partial and in-frame only. This repertoire shows roughly 80,000 clones, 75% to 85% found once; its top ten account for 25% to 30%. The sample comprised peripheral blood. These receptors all come from a human donor in a cohort sampled during active COVID-19. The CDR3 runs from the conserved cysteine through the conserved F or W. Size is omitted from some rows. Given values are once, few, many or a class for expanded clones.

CDR3: CATSREVGGVGGGIQYF; size: -; J: TRBJ2-4; V: TRBV15
CDR3: CASSPQGALMEAFF; size: few; J: TRBJ1-1; V: TRBV5-4
CDR3: CASSLSSEQYF; size: -; J: TRBJ2-7; V: TRBV5-6
CDR3: CASSQDKRTSGADTQYF; size: -; J: TRBJ2-3; V: TRBV4-1
CDR3: CASSYTPQGPNYGYTF; size: -; J: TRBJ1-2; V: TRBV6-6
CDR3: CASSPTAGGPDTQYF; size: once; J: TRBJ2-3; V: TRBV6-5
CDR3: CASSQDWAGGSYNEQFF; size: -; J: TRBJ2-1; V: TRBV4-2
CDR3: CASARDTNYGYTF; size: -; J: TRBJ1-2; V: TRBV12-5
CDR3: CASSDRTGRLAETQYF; size: -; J: TRBJ2-5; V: TRBV10-1
CDR3: CASSIDGQGAFYEQYF; size: once; J: TRBJ2-7; V: TRBV19
CDR3: CASSLDRGLNEQFF; size: -; J: TRBJ2-1; V: TRBV5-4
CDR3: CASSSSDNEQFF; size: -; J: TRBJ2-1; V: TRBV5-6
CDR3: CASSPPGRGASKKGTQYF; size: -; J: TRBJ2-3; V: TRBV18
CDR3: CASSPGLAGATDTQYF; size: -; J: TRBJ2-3; V: TRBV19
CDR3: CASSLGQGSYGYTF; size: -; J: TRBJ1-2; V: TRBV6-6
CDR3: CATSRRTSAYEQYF; size: -; J: TRBJ2-7; V: TRBV15
CDR3: CASSPTGTGSYEQYF; size: -; J: TRBJ2-7; V: TRBV6-6
CDR3: CATSDFRGQETQYF; size: -; J: TRBJ2-5; V: TRBV24-1
CDR3: CASSITGGNGYTF; size: -; J: TRBJ1-2; V: TRBV19
CDR3: CASSEGQGRISEAFF; size: once; J: TRBJ1-1; V: TRBV5-1
CDR3: CASSPDRATSYEQYF; size: -; J: TRBJ2-7; V: TRBV2
CDR3: CASSSLPFFQSSYNEQFF; size: -; J: TRBJ2-1; V: TRBV14
CDR3: CAWSPGNTEAFF; size: -; J: TRBJ1-1; V: TRBV30
CDR3: CASSKRQGNQPQHF; size: once; J: TRBJ1-5; V: TRBV19
CDR3: CASSPPYQETQYF; size: -; J: TRBJ2-5; V: TRBV7-9
CDR3: CASSFSQGSEQFF; size: once; J: TRBJ2-1; V: TRBV7-2
CDR3: CASSISATYTEAFF; size: -; J: TRBJ1-1; V: TRBV5-5
CDR3: CASSQDPPVAGAGSTDTQYF; size: few; J: TRBJ2-3; V: TRBV4-1
CDR3: CASSQVLTGELFF; size: -; J: TRBJ2-2; V: TRBV7-9
CDR3: CASSPSRRRGKEETQYF; size: -; J: TRBJ2-5; V: TRBV18
CDR3: CASGLGLGLYGYTF; size: -; J: TRBJ1-2; V: TRBV12-5
CDR3: CASSEWGGRHEQYF; size: -; J: TRBJ2-7; V: TRBV2
CDR3: CAWSVSGGLEAFF; size: -; J: TRBJ1-1; V: TRBV30
CDR3: CASSWDSSTGELFF; size: once; J: TRBJ2-2; V: TRBV7-2
CDR3: CASSLRQGNPYEQYF; size: -; J: TRBJ2-7; V: TRBV27
CDR3: CSARGTNYGYTF; size: -; J: TRBJ1-2; V: TRBV29-1
CDR3: CASSPDTDSPLHF; size: once; J: TRBJ1-6; V: TRBV18
CDR3: CSVDDQGHVYGYTF; size: few; J: TRBJ1-2; V: TRBV29-1
CDR3: CASSEGWGRGNTGELFF; size: -; J: TRBJ2-2; V: TRBV6-1
CDR3: CASSRAGIGGSEAFF; size: once; J: TRBJ1-1; V: TRBV19
CDR3: CAWSLVRETQYF; size: -; J: TRBJ2-5; V: TRBV30
CDR3: CASSLGGGIRNSPLHF; size: -; J: TRBJ1-6; V: TRBV5-1
CDR3: CASSLGYNNEQFF; size: once; J: TRBJ2-1; V: TRBV11-1
CDR3: CASSLRATGEGTDTQYF; size: few; J: TRBJ2-3; V: TRBV7-6
CDR3: CASSRQGGEKLFF; size: -; J: TRBJ1-4; V: TRBV2
CDR3: CASSIRGSGYTF; size: -; J: TRBJ1-2; V: TRBV19
CDR3: CASSPGYGYTF; size: -; J: TRBJ1-2; V: TRBV12-3/TRBV12-4
CDR3: CSVEDRVTGGHNEQFF; size: -; J: TRBJ2-1; V: TRBV29-1
CDR3: CASSSRGAGETQYF; size: -; J: TRBJ2-5; V: TRBV5-6
CDR3: CASLFWTATNEKLFF; size: -; J: TRBJ1-4; V: TRBV6-5
CDR3: CASGGGEQYF; size: once; J: TRBJ2-7; V: TRBV5-1
CDR3: CASSLVRGTEAFF; size: -; J: TRBJ1-1; V: TRBV11-2
CDR3: CASSQGLPGIQPQHF; size: -; J: TRBJ1-5; V: TRBV3-1/TRBV3-2
CDR3: CASSPQSGLGETQYF; size: few; J: TRBJ2-5; V: TRBV7-3
CDR3: CASSLATGIQDTQYF; size: -; J: TRBJ2-3; V: TRBV5-1
CDR3: CASKVQPSSYEQYF; size: -; J: TRBJ2-7; V: TRBV5-1
CDR3: CASSESIVMNTEAFF; size: -; J: TRBJ1-1; V: TRBV10-1
CDR3: CASSSGRGRGYEQYF; size: -; J: TRBJ2-7; V: TRBV7-9
CDR3: CASSLVGGGQPQHF; size: few; J: TRBJ1-5; V: TRBV7-9